This T cell receptor (beta chain) stems from a study of blood T cell repertoires in COVID-19. The cohort comprised adults aged about 18 to 100 years residing in about two dozen US areas. In the original processing: Researchers report that nucleated cell counts were estimated from reference gene primer amplification. Method: immunoSEQ multiplex PCR; TCRdb's copy keeps in-frame clones and lacks some. The V and J calls and the clone size are those of that table, but D and trimming were determined from the DNA. The data contain 350,000 to 400,000 clones, around 89% of them singletons. Trimming pared 9 bases from V and 4 bases from J, leaving 12 bases between. Germline V gene lookup returns CDR1 LGHNT and CDR2 FRNRAP. This CDR3 contains 12 residues.

V and J are TRBV12-5 and TRBJ1-1; D gene uncertain. This sequence was found in a man between 18 and 35 years old who had recovered from COVID-19. Sequenced input: PBMCs or T cells enriched from blood (not recorded which). CDR3 protein: CASGPRPTEAFF. CDR3 DNA sequence: TGTGCTAGCGGCCCTAGACCCACTGAAGCTTTCTTT.